The TCR beta chain described here comes from a study of metastatic and nonmetastatic thyroid tumors. Through MiXCR, TCRdb re-clonotyped the PCR reads. The sample lists fewer than 25,000 clones, roughly 14% occurring once. All patients were untreated before thyroid surgery. CDR3 length equals 14 residues. The germline V gene encodes CDR1 MNHNS and CDR2 SASEGT. V was shortened by 2 bases and J by 1 base, with 7 bases between the two germline ends. By sample share, this clone is medium-sized. The source of this sequence is a female donor with papillary thyroid cancer or a benign thyroid nodule (not recorded which). Some clones in this sample may be carry-over from other donors' samples. The sample consisted of tumor tissue. The chain uses TRBV6-1 and TRBJ2-3; no firm D call. The CDR3 reads CASSERGGTDTQYF. The DNA for the CDR3 is TGTGCCAGCAGTGAAAGAGGAGGCACAGATACGCAGTATTTT.